The entry below describes one T cell receptor (beta chain). Antigen: not known. The CDR3 sequence is 15 residues long. Losses at the gene ends were 3 bases for V and 6 bases for J; bases not matched to a gene: 5. The germline CDR1 and CDR2 sequences are LNHDA and SQIVND (reference sequence). Averaging roughly 100 mL, one heparinised blood draw was given by each donor. Naive, central memory, regulatory and stem cell-like memory cells within the CD4+ compartment were sorted using CD45RO/CCR7/CD25/CD127/CD95/CD27. This sample was included in a study of beta chain features in type 1 diabetes. Sequencing targeted expressed TCRB transcripts, as all isolated RNA had been reverse transcribed. Profiled with immunoSEQ multiplex PCR; TCRdb holds only in-frame clones, not every one. Among 970,000 or so clones listed, around a sixth were seen once. Findings and limits, study-wide: Type 1 diabetes patients had VDJ junctions that carried fewer insertions and more deletions.

The TCR originated in a woman aged 18-30 years in good health. Material for sequencing was naive CD4+ T cells from blood. The V and J genes are TRBV19 and TRBJ2-4, with TRBD2 matching 10 bases. The CDR3 nucleotides read TGTGCCAGTAGTATTCAGGCTAGCGGGAGAAACATTCAGTACTTC. As protein: CASSIQASGRNIQYF. Using reference TRBV19 and TRBJ2-4 for the parts outside the CDR3, the full variable domain is DGGITQSPKYLFRKEGQNVTLSCEQNLNHDAMYWYRQDPGQGLRLIYYSQIVNDFQKGDIAEGYSVSREKKESFPLTVTSAQKNPTAFYLCASSIQASGRNIQYFGAGTRLSVL.